The 8 T cell receptor beta chains below were found in one sample sequenced in a study of T cells in Graves' hyperthyroidism and ophthalmopathy. Template material for amplifying TCR beta CDR3 regions consisted of RNA transcripts. A first-round RT-PCR of the TCR CDR3 used the HTBI primer set. TCRdb called the multiplex PCR reads again in MiXCR, with one record for every CDR3 protein. The table records around 280,000 distinct CDR3 sequences, approximately 13% of them present only once. The sample was blood. The source is a woman between 40 and 50 years old with Graves' hyperthyroidism.

The J gene is TRBJ2-5, the V gene TRBV20-1, with D possibly being TRBD1 (7 bases). CDR1 and CDR2 from the germline V gene are DFQATT and SNEGSKA (reference sequence). This CDR3 contains 13 residues. With 8 bases removed from V and 4 bases from J, the gap between germline ends came to 17 bases. CDR3 in DNA: TGCAGTTCACAGGAGGGGGCAGGAGAGACCCAGTACTTC. This sequence encodes CSSQEGAGETQYF.

This clonotype was picked up many times. J is TRBJ2-5 and V is TRBV7-3; D perhaps matches TRBD2 (6 bases). Trimming took 4 bases from V and 5 from J, leaving 11 bases between them. This CDR3 comprises 13 residues. CDR1 is SGHTA, CDR2 FQGTGA, per germline. The DNA for the CDR3 is TGTGCCAGCAGCTCCCTTAGCGGCGAGACCCAGTACTTC. Its protein product is CASSSLSGETQYF.

This clonotype has a count of ten or more. The J gene is TRBJ1-1, the V gene TRBV2; 7 bases match TRBD1. CDR1 is SNHLY, CDR2 FYNNEI, per germline. The CDR3 length is 16 residues. The ends lost 5 bases at V and 0 bases at J; junction bases unmatched: 9. DNA of the CDR3: TGTGCCAGCAGTAATCGACAGGGTGCGATGAACACTGAAGCTTTCTTT. This codes for CASSNRQGAMNTEAFF.

The J gene is TRBJ2-6, the V gene TRBV28; D remains ambiguous. The CDR3 length is 15 residues. Germline values: CDR1 MDHEN, CDR2 SYDVKM. V was clipped by 6 bases and J by 2 bases, with 11 bases between them. CDR3 region: CASRGDIAGANVLTF. The CDR3 nucleotides read TGTGCCAGCAGGGGCGACATAGCTGGGGCCAACGTCCTGACTTTC.

This clonotype was seen many times. The CDR3 reads CASSFKGGEKLFF. The DNA of the CDR3 is TGTGCCAGCAGCTTTAAAGGAGGTGAAAAACTGTTTTTT. V gene TRBV7-2 combines with J gene TRBJ1-4, with unresolved D. V was cut by 3 bases and J by 7 bases, with 9 bases left in between. Germline V lookup: CDR1 SGHTA, CDR2 FQGNSA. The CDR3 runs 13 residues. Full variable domain (rest looked up from reference TRBV7-2 and TRBJ1-4): GAGVSQSPSNKVTEKGKDVELRCDPISGHTALYWYRQSLGQGLEFLIYFQGNSAPDKSGLPSDRFSAERTGGSVSTLTIQRTQQEDSAVYLCASSFKGGEKLFFGSGTQLSVL.

The gene calls are TRBV29-1 and TRBJ1-5, with no clear D. Trimming pared 6 bases from V and 0 bases from J, leaving 12 bases between. Germline loops: CDR1 SQVTM, CDR2 ANQGSEA. This CDR3 has 14 residues. Here the CDR3 DNA reads TGCAGCGTCAGCTCCGACGGTAGCAATCAGCCCCAGCATTTT. Translated, it gives CSVSSDGSNQPQHF.

This clonotype came up many times. The CDR3 loop is CASSPRTSGRQETQYF. CDR3 sequence (DNA): TGTGCCAGCAGCCCCCGGACTAGCGGGAGGCAAGAGACCCAGTACTTC. This chain uses TRBV5-4 with TRBJ2-5, with TRBD2 identical over 14 bases. The CDR3 runs 16 residues. Germline lookup yields CDR1 SGHNT and CDR2 YYREEE (reference sequence). Losses at the gene ends were 4 bases for V and 2 bases for J; bases not matched to a gene: 4. The variable domain in full, with the rest retrieved from reference TRBV5-4 and TRBJ2-5, is ETGVTQSPTHLIKTRGQQVTLRCSSQSGHNTVSWYQQALGQGPQFIFQYYREEENGRGNFPPRFSGLQFPNYSSELNVNALELDDSALYLCASSPRTSGRQETQYFGPGTRLLVL.

The chain carries TRBV7-8 and TRBJ2-3, with a weak D call TRBD2 (6 bases). CDR3 size: 16 residues. Trimming took 5 bases from V and 0 from J, leaving 15 bases between them. CDR1 is SGHVS, CDR2 FQNEAQ, per germline. CDR3 residues: CASSRARSGSTDTQYF. The DNA of the CDR3 is TGTGCCAGCAGCCGGGCGAGGAGCGGGAGCACAGATACGCAGTATTTT.